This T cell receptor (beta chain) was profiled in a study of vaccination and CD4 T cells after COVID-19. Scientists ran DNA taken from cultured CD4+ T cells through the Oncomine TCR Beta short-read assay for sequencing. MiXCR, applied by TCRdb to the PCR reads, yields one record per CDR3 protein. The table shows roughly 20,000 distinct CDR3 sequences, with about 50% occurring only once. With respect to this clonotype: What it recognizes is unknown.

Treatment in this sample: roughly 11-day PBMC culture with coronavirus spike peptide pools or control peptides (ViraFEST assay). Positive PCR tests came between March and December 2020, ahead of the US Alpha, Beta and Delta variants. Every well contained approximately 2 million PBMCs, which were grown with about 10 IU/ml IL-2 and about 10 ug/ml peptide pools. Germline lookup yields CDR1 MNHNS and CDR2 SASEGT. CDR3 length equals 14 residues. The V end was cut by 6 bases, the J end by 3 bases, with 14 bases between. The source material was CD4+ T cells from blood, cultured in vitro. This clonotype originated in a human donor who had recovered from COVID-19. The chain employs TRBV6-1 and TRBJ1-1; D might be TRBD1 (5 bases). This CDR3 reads CASRQRWGHTEAFF. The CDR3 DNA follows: TGTGCCAGCAGACAACGATGGGGCCACACTGAAGCTTTCTTT.